Below, one TCR beta chain is given with its context. The sample is drawn from a study of blood T cell repertoires in COVID-19. Study background: The United States, Italy and Spain were the sources of the acute and convalescent COVID-19 samples.

Here immunoSEQ multiplex PCR was the method, and the copy in TCRdb shows in-frame clones only, minus some. Among some 400,000 clones listed, approximately 90% were seen once. Germline V gene data show CDR1 as ENHRY and CDR2 as SYGVKD. This CDR3 has 16 amino acids. V lost 1 base to trimming and J lost 4 bases; unmatched junction nucleotides: 8. Material for sequencing was PBMCs or T cells enriched from blood (not recorded which). J is TRBJ2-7 and V is TRBV10-3, with 9 bases matching TRBD2. The receptor comes from a man aged 25-40 years who had recovered from COVID-19. In DNA form, the CDR3 reads TGTGCCATCAGTGAGTGGAGTAGCGGGAGCGTGTACGAGCAGTACTTC. Protein product: CAISEWSSGSVYEQYF.